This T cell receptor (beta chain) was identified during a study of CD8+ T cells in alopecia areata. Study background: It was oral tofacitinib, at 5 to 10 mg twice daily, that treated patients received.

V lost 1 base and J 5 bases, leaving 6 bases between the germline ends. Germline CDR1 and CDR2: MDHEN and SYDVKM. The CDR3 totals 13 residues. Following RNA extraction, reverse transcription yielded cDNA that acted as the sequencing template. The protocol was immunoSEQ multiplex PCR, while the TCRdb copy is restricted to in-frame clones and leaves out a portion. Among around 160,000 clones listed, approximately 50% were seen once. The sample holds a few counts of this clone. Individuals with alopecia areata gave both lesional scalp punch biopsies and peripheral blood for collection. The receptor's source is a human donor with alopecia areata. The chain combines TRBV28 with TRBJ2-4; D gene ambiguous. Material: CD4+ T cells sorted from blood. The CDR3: CASSLSVENIQYF. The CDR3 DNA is TGTGCCAGCAGTTTATCAGTTGAAAACATTCAGTACTTC.